This is a list of T cell receptor beta chains from one sample in a study of regulatory T cells in long-lasting Graves disease. One entry per CDR3 protein, called by TCRdb with MiXCR from the multiplex PCR reads. The sample yields about 540,000 distinct CDR3 sequences, about 13% seen once. These data were likewise used in another study, on T cells in Graves' hyperthyroidism and ophthalmopathy.

The sample consisted of peripheral blood mononuclear cells (PBMCs), taken at new diagnosis, from a patient treated with antithyroid drugs. The receptors here all came from a man aged 25 to 45 with Graves disease. Both conserved end residues are part of each CDR3. D genes are given only for firm matches. Not all rows give a size; the values are once, few, many and, for expanded clones, a class.

j_call	v_call	d_call	clone_size	cdr3_nt	cdr3_aa
TRBJ2-7	TRBV5-4	TRBD2	NA	TGTGCCAGCAGCCCCGGGGGTAGCGGGAGTCCTTTTTACGAGCAGTACTTC	CASSPGGSGSPFYEQYF
TRBJ1-5	TRBV5-1	TRBD1	many	TGTGCCAGCAGTCCACAGGGGAATCAGCCCCAGCATTTT	CASSPQGNQPQHF
TRBJ1-1	TRBV6-1	NA	many	TGTGCCAGCAGTGTTCCGACCGGACTAAACACTGAAGCTTTCTTT	CASSVPTGLNTEAFF
TRBJ2-7	TRBV6-2/TRBV6-3	NA	many	TGTGCCATTTCCTCCGGGAGCAACTACGAGCAGTACTTC	CAISSGSNYEQYF
TRBJ2-2	TRBV12-3/TRBV12-4	NA	NA	TGTGCCAGCGGTTCAGGGGGGGAGCTGTTTTTT	CASGSGGELFF
TRBJ1-4	TRBV5-1	TRBD1	few	TGCGCCAGCAGCGGGCAGGGGGTCCTTAATGAAAAACTGTTTTTT	CASSGQGVLNEKLFF
TRBJ1-1	TRBV29-1	NA	many	TGCAGCGTTGAGAGGGGGACGGGGTGGGCTTTCTTT	CSVERGTGWAFF
TRBJ2-1	TRBV14	TRBD2	NA	TGTGCCAGCAACCCGGGAGGACTAGCGGGAGTCAATGAGCAGTTCTTC	CASNPGGLAGVNEQFF
TRBJ1-1	TRBV18	TRBD1	few	TGTGCCAGCTCACCTCAGGGAGGACAGGCCATTGAAGCTTTCTTT	CASSPQGGQAIEAFF
TRBJ2-5	TRBV4-1	NA	few	TGCGCCAGCAGCCGGACCCAGGGGGAGACCCAGTACTTC	CASSRTQGETQYF
TRBJ1-4	TRBV12-3/TRBV12-4	NA	many	TGTGCCAGCAGTTCGTCGTGGCAAATTAATGAAAAACTGTTTTTT	CASSSSWQINEKLFF
TRBJ2-5	TRBV2	NA	many	TGTGCCAGCAAGACAAGGTACCAAGAGACCCAGTACTTC	CASKTRYQETQYF
TRBJ2-7	TRBV7-2	TRBD2	many	TGTGCCAGCAGGCCTACTAGCGGAGGGGGGGGTTTCAACGAGCAGTACTTC	CASRPTSGGGGFNEQYF
TRBJ2-1	TRBV6-2/TRBV6-3	NA	many	TGTGCCAGCCTCAGGGGCCAGGCAAATGAGCAGTTCTTC	CASLRGQANEQFF
TRBJ2-2	TRBV30	NA	many	TGTGCCTGGAGTGCCGGTGCCGGGGAGCTGTTTTTT	CAWSAGAGELFF
TRBJ1-1	TRBV5-1	TRBD1	many	TGCGCCAGCAGCACAGACAGGGGGCGGGCTTTCTTT	CASSTDRGRAFF
TRBJ2-2	TRBV29-1	TRBD1	NA	TGCAGCGTTGTGGACAGGGGTGCCGGGGAGCTGTTTTTT	CSVVDRGAGELFF
TRBJ1-5	TRBV3-1	TRBD1	once	TGTGCCGGCAGCCAAGACCTTACCGACGGGACAGGGGCTATTGCCCAGCATTTT	CAGSQDLTDGTGAIAQHF
TRBJ2-7	TRBV3-1	NA	many	TGTGCCAGCAGCCAAGATAACGAGCAGTACTTC	CASSQDNEQYF
TRBJ1-1	TRBV10-3	TRBD1	many	TGTGCCATCAGTAACGACAGGGTGGGCACTGAAGCTTTCTTT	CAISNDRVGTEAFF
TRBJ2-1	TRBV12-5	TRBD1	many	TGTGCTAGTTCCTCCAGGGCAGGGGGAATTACTAGCTCCTACAATGAGCAGTTCTTC	CASSSRAGGITSSYNEQFF
TRBJ1-2	TRBV25-1	TRBD1	NA	TGTGCCAGCAGTGGTGACAGGGGGCTTAACTATGGCTACACCTTC	CASSGDRGLNYGYTF
TRBJ2-7	TRBV20-1	TRBD1	NA	TGCAGTGCTCACGCCGGGACAGGCTTAAGGGAGCAGTACTTC	CSAHAGTGLREQYF
TRBJ1-4	TRBV12-3/TRBV12-4	NA	many	TGTGCCAGCAGTTCGGGACCACTGGGTGCTGAAAAACTGTTTTTT	CASSSGPLGAEKLFF
TRBJ2-7	TRBV7-2	NA	NA	TGTGCCAGCAGCCGCCGAGCGGGACAATACGAGCAGTACTTC	CASSRRAGQYEQYF
TRBJ1-5	TRBV10-1	NA	many	TGCGCCAGCAGCCAGGGATTTAGCAATCAGCCCCAGCATTTT	CASSQGFSNQPQHF
TRBJ2-7	TRBV3-1	TRBD2	few	TGTGCCAGCAGCCCAAAAAGGACTAGCGGAAGCGACGAGCAGTACTTC	CASSPKRTSGSDEQYF
TRBJ2-1	TRBV4-2	NA	few	TGTGCCAGCAGCCAAGTTTCAAATCAAGCTCGGGTGGAGTGGAATGAGCAGTTCTTC	CASSQVSNQARVEWNEQFF
TRBJ2-7	TRBV5-4	TRBD1	many	TGTGCCAGCAGCGGCCGGGACAGGGGCTACGAGCAGTACTTC	CASSGRDRGYEQYF
TRBJ1-5	TRBV7-2	NA	many	TGTGCCAGCAGCTTAGCGCCCAGGGGTGGCAATCAGCCCCAGCATTTT	CASSLAPRGGNQPQHF
TRBJ1-2	TRBV18	TRBD1	few	TGTGCCAGCTCACTGAGGACAGGCGATAACTATGGCTACACCTTC	CASSLRTGDNYGYTF
TRBJ2-5	TRBV18	NA	many	TGTGCCAGCTCACCAATCGCCGAGACCCAGTACTTC	CASSPIAETQYF
TRBJ2-2	TRBV11-2	NA	few	TGTGCCAGTATGTGGAGGGGGACCGGGGAGCTGTTTTTT	CASMWRGTGELFF
TRBJ2-1	TRBV3-1	TRBD1	many	TGTGCCAGCAGCTCCGGGACAGGGGTCGGGGATGAGCAGTTCTTC	CASSSGTGVGDEQFF
TRBJ2-3	TRBV5-1	NA	few	TGCGCCAGCAGCTTGTCCAGGGCGGAAGATACGCAGTATTTT	CASSLSRAEDTQYF
TRBJ2-4	TRBV24-1	NA	many	TGTGCCACCAGTGATTCCCAAGATATACGGAACATTCAGTACTTC	CATSDSQDIRNIQYF
TRBJ2-7	TRBV30	NA	few	TGTGCCTGGAGGACAGAGACCTACTACGAGCAGTACTTC	CAWRTETYYEQYF
TRBJ2-1	TRBV6-1	TRBD2	many	TGTGCCAGCAGTGGAGCGACTAGCGGGAGGGGTCGTGAGCAGTTCTTC	CASSGATSGRGREQFF
TRBJ2-3	TRBV12-3/TRBV12-4	TRBD2	many	TGTGCCAGCAGTTTCAACCCCAAGGCGGGAGGGCGTGCATCAGATACGCAGTATTTT	CASSFNPKAGGRASDTQYF
TRBJ2-7	TRBV20-1	NA	NA	TGCAGTGCTAGTGGGGGAGGTAGCGGCGCCACCTACGAGCAGTACTTC	CSASGGGSGATYEQYF
TRBJ2-5	TRBV5-1	NA	NA	TGCGCCAGCAGCCCCATGACTGGGGTTCGGGAGACCCAGTACTTC	CASSPMTGVRETQYF
TRBJ2-3	TRBV20-1	NA	many	TGCAGTGCTAGAGAAGTTGGAGGGAGCCAAGTCTGGATAGGCACAGATACGCAGTATTTT	CSAREVGGSQVWIGTDTQYF
TRBJ2-1	TRBV24-1	NA	many	TGTGCCACCAGTGATGCTAGCTCTAGCTCCTACAATGAGCAGTTCTTC	CATSDASSSSYNEQFF
TRBJ1-2	TRBV7-9	NA	NA	TGTGCCAGCAGCAGCGGACGGGGCCCCTATGGCTACACCTTC	CASSSGRGPYGYTF
TRBJ2-7	TRBV7-9	NA	few	TGTGCCAGCAGCTTCGGGGAAACCTACGAGCTGTACTTC	CASSFGETYELYF
TRBJ1-4	TRBV3-1	NA	many	TGTGCCAGCAGCCACGAACAGGAAAAACTGTTTTTT	CASSHEQEKLFF
TRBJ2-7	TRBV13	NA	many	TGTGCCAGCAGCCCGGACGGCTACGAGCAGTACTTC	CASSPDGYEQYF
TRBJ1-1	TRBV5-1	NA	many	TGCGCCAGCAGCGGGGGTTGGGGGAACACTGAAGCTTTCTTT	CASSGGWGNTEAFF
TRBJ2-7	TRBV29-1	TRBD2	many	TGCAGCGCTGAATCTGGGCGGGAGGTGGGTTACGAGCAGTACTTC	CSAESGREVGYEQYF
TRBJ2-1	TRBV10-1	TRBD1	NA	TGCGCCAGCAGTGTCGACAGGGCCGATGAGCAGTTCTTC	CASSVDRADEQFF
TRBJ1-2	TRBV19	NA	NA	TGTGCCAGTAGTAAACAGCCCGGGACCTGGGGTAACTATGGCTACACCTTC	CASSKQPGTWGNYGYTF
TRBJ1-5	TRBV6-1	NA	few	TGTGCCAGCATAACCTCAACAGGGCCCCATCAGCCCCAGCATTTT	CASITSTGPHQPQHF
TRBJ2-1	TRBV5-4	NA	many	TGTGCCAGCAGCCATTTCACATCGTACAATGAGCAGTTCTTC	CASSHFTSYNEQFF
TRBJ2-1	TRBV10-1	NA	NA	TGCGCCAGCAGTGAGTCGAACCGGGTACCCTCCTACAATGAGCAGTTCTTC	CASSESNRVPSYNEQFF
TRBJ2-7	TRBV7-9	NA	few	TGTGCCAGCAGCTTAGGGCTAGGCTTAAAAAACGAGCAGTACTTC	CASSLGLGLKNEQYF
TRBJ2-1	TRBV5-6	TRBD2	many	TGTGCCAGCAGCTCTGAACCGGGACTAGCGGTCTTC	CASSSEPGLAVF
TRBJ2-5	TRBV24-1	NA	many	TGTGCCACCAGTGACCCCCCGGCAACAGGGCTGGAGACCCAGTACTTC	CATSDPPATGLETQYF
TRBJ1-2	TRBV5-1	NA	NA	TGCGCCAGCAGCGTGTCAGGGGTCGGCTACACCTTC	CASSVSGVGYTF
TRBJ2-7	TRBV20-1	NA	many	TGCAGTGCTAGAGATCAGGGTCTCGACGAGCAGTACTTC	CSARDQGLDEQYF
TRBJ1-2	TRBV12-3/TRBV12-4	TRBD1	many	TGTGCCAGCAGGGGCACAGGGGGCGGGAACTATGGCTACACCTTC	CASRGTGGGNYGYTF